This TCR beta chain was observed in a study of cytomegalovirus exposure and HLA in healthy donors. The PCR had 60 Vbeta and 13 Jbeta primers. The repertoire was sequenced with immunoSEQ multiplex PCR; TCRdb's copy has only in-frame clones and lacks some. The sample lists about 160,000 clones; about 75% were seen once. The length of the CDR3 is 13 residues. Germline CDR1 is MGHRA and CDR2 is YSYEKL. Trimming removed 4 bases from V and 4 bases from J, with 10 bases in between. The sample taken for sequencing was PBMCs. This chain links TRBV4-1 with TRBJ1-2, with D unclear. The sequence derives from a female donor in good health and CMV-seronegative. The CDR3 DNA reads TGCGCCAGCAGCCTTGGAGGGATCTATGGCTACACCTTC. Its translation is CASSLGGIYGYTF.